Described below is a single TCR beta chain sequence and its context. The observed sequence ends 3 residues before the CDR3 terminus, with the missing tail filled in from the germline J gene. The data belong to a study of T cells in women clearing cervical HPV infection. Study summary: Women with histologically confirmed HPV16-related CIN3 or worse, 2 with invasive cancer, served as cases. Case blood was drawn a median roughly 160 days after lesion detection. Case blood was drawn when the lesion was first found; control blood after infection became undetectable.

Germline assignment: CDR1 SEHNR and CDR2 FQNEAQ (reference sequence). V lost 5 bases and J 3 bases, leaving 15 bases between the germline ends. The CDR3 has 15 amino acids. Average input was around 1,100 ng genomic DNA for immunoSEQ TCR beta CDR3 amplification. The assay was immunoSEQ multiplex PCR, and TCRdb's table has in-frame clones only and misses some. The table for this sample gives about 46,000 clones. The gene calls are TRBV7-9 and TRBJ2-3, with D perhaps TRBD1 (5 bases). Material for sequencing was blood buffy coat. The TCR was taken from a woman between 18 and 70 years old with a cervical HPV16 infection that either progressed to CIN3+ or cleared (not recorded which). The CDR3 loop reads CASSPLLTGTDTQYF. Incomplete CDR3 DNA: TGTGCCAGCAGCCCCCTGCTCACAGGTACAGATACG.